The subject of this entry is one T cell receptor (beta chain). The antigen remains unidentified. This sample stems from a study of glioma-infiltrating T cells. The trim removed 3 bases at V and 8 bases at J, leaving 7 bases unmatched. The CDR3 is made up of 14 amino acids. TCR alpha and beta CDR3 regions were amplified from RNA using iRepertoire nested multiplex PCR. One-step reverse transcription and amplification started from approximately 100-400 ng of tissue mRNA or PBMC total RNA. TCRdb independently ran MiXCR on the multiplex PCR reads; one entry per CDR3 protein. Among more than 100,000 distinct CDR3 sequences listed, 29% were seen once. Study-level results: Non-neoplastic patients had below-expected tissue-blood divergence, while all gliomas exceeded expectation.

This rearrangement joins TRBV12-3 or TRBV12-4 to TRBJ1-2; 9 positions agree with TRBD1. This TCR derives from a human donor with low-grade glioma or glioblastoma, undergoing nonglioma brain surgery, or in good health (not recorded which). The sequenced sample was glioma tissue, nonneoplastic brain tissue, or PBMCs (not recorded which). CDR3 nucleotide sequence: TGTGCCAGCAGTTTCGGACAGGGGACGGTCGGCTACACCTTC. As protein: CASSFGQGTVGYTF.